Included here is one TCR beta chain sequence, with context. Its antigen is unknown. The table came from immunoSEQ multiplex PCR; TCRdb's copy has only in-frame clones and leaves some out. The table includes roughly 41,000 clones, roughly 70% detected once. V gave up 2 bases and J gave up 1 base, with 3 bases separating them. Germline CDR1 is SGHDN and CDR2 is FVKESK. The CDR3 loop spans 13 amino acids. This sample was taken from a study of vaccination effects on CD4 cells after COVID-19. On the study more broadly: Each person got two doses of an mRNA SARS-CoV-2 vaccine, BNT162b2 or mRNA-1273.

ViraFEST used viral peptide pools to expand antigen-specific CD4+ T cells before sequencing. Cells that had been cultured for 10 days were the source of isolated CD4+ T cells. All vaccine recipients tested negative for nucleocapsid antibodies and had never contracted SARS-CoV-2 infection. It was with approximately 9.6 IU/ml IL-2 and around 9.9 ug/ml peptides that a few million PBMC per well were cultured. It was on days 3 and 7 that half the medium was replaced with IL-2 medium. The material was CD4+ T cells from PBMCs cultured with HCoV-OC43 spike peptides, obtained before COVID-19 vaccination. Subset defined: HCoV-OC43 spike overlapping peptide pool stimulation. The V gene is TRBV14, the J gene TRBJ1-3; D remains ambiguous. The origin of this receptor is a human donor who received a COVID-19 vaccine. CDR3 coding DNA: TGTGCCAGCAGCCAATTGTCTGGAAACACCATATATTTT. Translating gives CASSQLSGNTIYF.